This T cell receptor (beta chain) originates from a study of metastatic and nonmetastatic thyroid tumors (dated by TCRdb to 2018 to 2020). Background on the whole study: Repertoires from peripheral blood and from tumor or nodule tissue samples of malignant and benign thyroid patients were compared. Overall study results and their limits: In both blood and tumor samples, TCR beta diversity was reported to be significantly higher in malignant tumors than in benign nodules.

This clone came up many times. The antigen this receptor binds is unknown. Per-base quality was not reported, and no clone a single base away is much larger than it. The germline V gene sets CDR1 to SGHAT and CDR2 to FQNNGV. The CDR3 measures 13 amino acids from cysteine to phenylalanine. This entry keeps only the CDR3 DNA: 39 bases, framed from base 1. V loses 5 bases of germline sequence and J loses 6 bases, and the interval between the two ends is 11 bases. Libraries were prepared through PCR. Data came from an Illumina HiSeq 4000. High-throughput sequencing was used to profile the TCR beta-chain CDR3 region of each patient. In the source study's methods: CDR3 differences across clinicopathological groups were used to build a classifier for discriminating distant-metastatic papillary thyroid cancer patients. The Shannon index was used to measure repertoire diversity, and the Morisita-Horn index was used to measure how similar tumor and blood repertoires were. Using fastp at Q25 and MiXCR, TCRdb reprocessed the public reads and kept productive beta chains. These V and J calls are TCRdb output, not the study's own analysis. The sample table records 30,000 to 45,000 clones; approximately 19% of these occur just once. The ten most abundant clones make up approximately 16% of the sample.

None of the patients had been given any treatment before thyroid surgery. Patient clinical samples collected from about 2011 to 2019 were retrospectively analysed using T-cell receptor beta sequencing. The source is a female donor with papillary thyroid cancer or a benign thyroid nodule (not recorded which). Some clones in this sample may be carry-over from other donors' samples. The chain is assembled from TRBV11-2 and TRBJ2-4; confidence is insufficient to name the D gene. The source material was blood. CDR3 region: CASSLPASNIQYF. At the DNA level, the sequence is TGTGCCAGCAGCCTCCCCGCCTCAAACATTCAGTACTTC.